This T cell receptor (beta chain) emerged from a study of T cell changes during pregnancy in multiple sclerosis. Method: immunoSEQ multiplex PCR; TCRdb's copy keeps in-frame clones and lacks some. The sample lists approximately 50,000 clones; approximately 90% were seen once. From germline, CDR1 is SGHDT and CDR2 YYEEEE. The CDR3 is 16 residues long. V lost 2 bases and J lost 5; bases outside the gene matches: 8. The chain is built from TRBV5-6 and TRBJ2-3; 10 bases are shared with TRBD1. This receptor was taken from a female donor with multiple sclerosis, enrolled in a pregnancy study. Specimen: CD4+ T cells from peripheral blood mononuclear cells, collected after pregnancy. In DNA, the CDR3 is TGTGCCAGCAGCTTAAGGACAGGGGGAAACGGAGATACGCAGTATTTT. This encodes CASSLRTGGNGDTQYF.